This passage covers 7 T cell receptor beta chains from one sample sequenced in a study of blood T cell repertoires in COVID-19. Repertoires were generated with immunoSEQ multiplex PCR, while TCRdb's copy carries only in-frame clones and drops some. The sample contains some 170,000 clones, 87% of which appear only once. The sequencing sample was made of peripheral blood. These receptors were taken from a woman aged 55-69 years who had recovered from COVID-19.

The chain recombines TRBV19 with TRBJ1-2, with 8 bases aligning to TRBD1. CDR3 length equals 16 residues. V lost 7 bases to trimming and J lost 7 bases; unmatched junction nucleotides: 17. Per germline, CDR1 LNHDA and CDR2 SQIVND (reference sequence). CDR3 protein: CASKPASPTGVGGYTF. In DNA form, the CDR3 reads TGTGCCAGTAAGCCAGCTTCTCCGACAGGGGTGGGTGGCTACACCTTC.

The chain uses TRBV3-1 (or the pseudogene TRBV3-2) and TRBJ1-2; D unclear. CDR3 length equals 12 residues. V gave up 5 bases and J gave up 6 bases, with 10 bases separating them. Germline V gene data show CDR1 as LGHDT and CDR2 as YNNKEL (reference sequence). The chain's CDR3 is CASSLTGDGYTF. In DNA, the CDR3 is TGTGCCAGCAGCTTGACCGGGGATGGCTACACCTTC.

The CDR3 DNA reads as TGTGCCTGGAGTCCTTTGGGGCAGGTGAACACTGAAGCTTTCTTT. As protein: CAWSPLGQVNTEAFF. V usage is TRBV30 and J usage is TRBJ1-1; the D gene is possibly TRBD1 (5 bases). The CDR3 runs to 15 residues. Trimming took off 2 bases at V and 0 bases at J, with 13 bases between the two ends. Germline V gives CDR1 GTSNPN, CDR2 SVGIG (reference sequence).

The chain joins TRBV6-1 to TRBJ1-2, with 7 positions matching TRBD1. Germline CDR1 reads MNHNS; CDR2 reads SASEGT. The V segment lost 1 base and the J segment 6 bases; nucleotides outside the gene matches: 5. The CDR3 consists of 14 residues. The CDR3 loop reads CASSEVQGVDGYTF. CDR3 nucleotides: TGTGCCAGCAGTGAAGTGCAGGGGGTGGATGGCTACACCTTC.

This sequence joins TRBV7-9 and TRBJ2-5; TRBD1 matches 7 bases. CDR1 and CDR2 (germline): SEHNR, FQNEAQ (reference sequence). This CDR3 region has 13 residues. The ends lost 1 base at V and 6 bases at J; junction bases unmatched: 2. CDR3 region: CASSLEGAQTQYF. In DNA, the CDR3 is TGTGCCAGCAGCTTAGAGGGGGCGCAGACCCAGTACTTC.

This clone has only a few counts. The chain has TRBV2 and TRBJ2-5, with D possibly TRBD2 on 6 matching bases. Looked up from germline, CDR1 is SNHLY and CDR2 is FYNNEI. V was pared by 6 bases and J by 0 bases, with 14 bases between. The length of the CDR3 is 15 residues. CDR3 nucleotide sequence: TGTGCCAGCAGGACTAGACCTACCTACCAAGAGACCCAGTACTTC. It encodes CASRTRPTYQETQYF. Full variable domain (rest looked up from reference TRBV2 and TRBJ2-5): EPEVTQTPSHQVTQMGQEVILRCVPISNHLYFYWYRQILGQKVEFLVSFYNNEISEKSEIFDDQFSVERPDGSNFTLKIRSTKLEDSAMYFCASRTRPTYQETQYFGPGTRLLVL.

The gene calls are TRBV4-2 and TRBJ1-1; no firm D call. V was trimmed by 0 bases and J by 2 bases, leaving 10 bases between them. In germline, CDR1 is LGHNA, CDR2 YNFKEQ. The CDR3 extends over 15 amino acids. The CDR3 protein is CASSQDGQINTEAFF. CDR3 nucleotide sequence: TGTGCCAGCAGCCAAGATGGCCAGATTAACACTGAAGCTTTCTTT.